This T cell receptor beta chain was retrieved from a study of cytotoxic CD8 clonotypes in ibrutinib-treated CLL. This clone showed up just a few times. TCRdb's copy holds only in-frame clones and misses some; the assay was immunoSEQ multiplex PCR. The sample contains over 70,000 clones, roughly 77% of which appear only once. With cryopreserved PBMCs as the source, around 2 micrograms of genomic DNA went to TCR beta libraries. The TCR originated in a human donor with chronic lymphocytic leukemia. Specimen: PBMCs, collected after 12 months of ibrutinib treatment.

The chain's CDR3 is CASSYAGLGTEAFF. The CDR3 DNA reads as TGTGCCAGCAGTTACGCCGGGCTGGGGACTGAAGCTTTCTTT. V gene TRBV6-6 combines with J gene TRBJ1-1; D is unresolved. CDR3 length: 14 residues. V was clipped by 2 bases and J by 5 bases, with 12 bases between them. Per the germline V gene, CDR1 is MNHNY and CDR2 is SVGAGI (reference sequence).